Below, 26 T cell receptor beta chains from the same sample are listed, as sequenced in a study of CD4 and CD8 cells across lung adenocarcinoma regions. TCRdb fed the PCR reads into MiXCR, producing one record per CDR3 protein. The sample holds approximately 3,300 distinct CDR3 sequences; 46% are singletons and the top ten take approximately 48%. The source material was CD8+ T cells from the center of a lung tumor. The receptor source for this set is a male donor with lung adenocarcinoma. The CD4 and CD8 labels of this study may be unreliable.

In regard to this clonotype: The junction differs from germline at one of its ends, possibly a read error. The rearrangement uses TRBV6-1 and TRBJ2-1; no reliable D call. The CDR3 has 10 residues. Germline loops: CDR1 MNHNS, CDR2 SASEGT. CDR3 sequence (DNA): TGTGCCAGCATCAGCGAGCCGCCGTATTTC. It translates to CASISEPPYF.

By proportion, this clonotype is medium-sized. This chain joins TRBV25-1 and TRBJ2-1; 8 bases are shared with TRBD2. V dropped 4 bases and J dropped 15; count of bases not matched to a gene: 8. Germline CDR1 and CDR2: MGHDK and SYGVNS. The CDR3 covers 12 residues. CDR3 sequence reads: CASSGSGTSRFF. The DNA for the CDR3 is TGTGCCAGCAGTGGGTCCGGGACTAGTCGGTTCTTC.

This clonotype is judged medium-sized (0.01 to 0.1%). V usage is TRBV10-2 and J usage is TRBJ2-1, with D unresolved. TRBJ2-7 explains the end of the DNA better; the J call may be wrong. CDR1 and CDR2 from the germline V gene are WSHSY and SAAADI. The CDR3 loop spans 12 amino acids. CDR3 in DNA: TGCGCCAGCAGTCCGGGTGTCTACGAGCAGTACTTC. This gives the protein CASSPGVYEQYF.

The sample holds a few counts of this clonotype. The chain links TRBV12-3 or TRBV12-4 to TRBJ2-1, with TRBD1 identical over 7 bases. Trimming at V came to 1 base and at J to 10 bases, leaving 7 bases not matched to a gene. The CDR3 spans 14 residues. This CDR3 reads CASSLGRQGKEQFF. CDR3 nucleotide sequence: TGTGCCAGCAGTTTAGGCAGACAGGGAAAGGAGCAGTTCTTC.

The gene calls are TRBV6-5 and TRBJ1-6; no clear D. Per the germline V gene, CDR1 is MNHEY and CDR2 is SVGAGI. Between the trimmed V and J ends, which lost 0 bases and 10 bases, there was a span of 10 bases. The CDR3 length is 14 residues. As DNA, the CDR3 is TGTGCCAGCAGTTACTCGATGGATACCTCACCCCTCCACTTT. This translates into CASSYSMDTSPLHF.

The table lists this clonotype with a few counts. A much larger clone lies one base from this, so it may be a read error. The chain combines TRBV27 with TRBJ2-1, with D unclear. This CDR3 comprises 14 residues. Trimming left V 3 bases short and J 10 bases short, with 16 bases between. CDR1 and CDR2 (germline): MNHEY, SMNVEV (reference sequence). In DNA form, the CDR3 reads TGTGCCAGCAGTTTTACAGCAAACTCCTACGAGCAGTTCTTC. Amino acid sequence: CASSFTANSYEQFF.

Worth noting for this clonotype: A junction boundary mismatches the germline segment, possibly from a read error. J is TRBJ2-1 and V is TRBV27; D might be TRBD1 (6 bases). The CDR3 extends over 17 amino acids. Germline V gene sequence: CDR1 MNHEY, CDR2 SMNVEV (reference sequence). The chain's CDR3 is CASRSGAVAQRTEELFF. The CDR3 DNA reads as TGTGCCAGCAGATCAGGGGCAGTAGCGCAGAGGACCGAGGAGCTGTTTTTC.

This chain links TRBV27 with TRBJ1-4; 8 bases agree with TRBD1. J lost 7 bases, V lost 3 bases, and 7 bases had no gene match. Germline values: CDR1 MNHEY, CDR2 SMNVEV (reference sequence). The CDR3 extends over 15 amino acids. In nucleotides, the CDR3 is TGTGCCAGCAGTTTTGGACAGGGCGGAAGTGAAAAACTGTTTTTT. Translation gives CASSFGQGGSEKLFF. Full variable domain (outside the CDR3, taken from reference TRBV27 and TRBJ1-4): EAQVTQNPRYLITVTGKKLTVTCSQNMNHEYMSWYRQDPGLGLRQIYYSMNVEVTDKGDVPEGYKVSRKEKRNFPLILESPSPNQTSLYFCASSFGQGGSEKLFFGSGTQLSVL.

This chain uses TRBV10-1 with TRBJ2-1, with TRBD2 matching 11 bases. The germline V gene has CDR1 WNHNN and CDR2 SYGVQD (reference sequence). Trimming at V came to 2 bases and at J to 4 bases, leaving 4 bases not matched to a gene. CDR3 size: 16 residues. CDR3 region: CASSEIGTSGYNEQFF. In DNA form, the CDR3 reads TGCGCCAGCAGTGAGATCGGGACTAGCGGTTACAATGAGCAGTTCTTC.

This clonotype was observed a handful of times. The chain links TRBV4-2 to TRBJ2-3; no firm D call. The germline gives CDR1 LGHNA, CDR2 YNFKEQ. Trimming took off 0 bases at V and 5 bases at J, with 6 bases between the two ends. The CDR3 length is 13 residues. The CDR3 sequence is CASSQEKVDTQYF. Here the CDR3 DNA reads TGTGCCAGCAGCCAAGAAAAGGTAGATACGCAGTATTTT.

The CDR3 sequence: CASSEGGGIQPQHF. The DNA for the CDR3 is TGTGCCAGCAGTGAAGGGGGCGGGATTCAGCCCCAGCATTTT. The chain carries TRBV6-1 and TRBJ1-5, with D possibly matching TRBD1 (5 bases). V was trimmed by 1 base and J by 6 bases, leaving 10 bases between them. Looked up from germline, CDR1 is MNHNS and CDR2 is SASEGT. The CDR3 spans 14 residues.

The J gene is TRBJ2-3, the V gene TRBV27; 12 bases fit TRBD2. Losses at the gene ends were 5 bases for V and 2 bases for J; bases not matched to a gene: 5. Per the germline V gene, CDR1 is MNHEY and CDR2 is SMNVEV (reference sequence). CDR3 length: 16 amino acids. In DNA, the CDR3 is TGTGCCAGCAGTCTAACTAGCGGGAGGTTCACAGATACGCAGTATTTT. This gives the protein CASSLTSGRFTDTQYF.

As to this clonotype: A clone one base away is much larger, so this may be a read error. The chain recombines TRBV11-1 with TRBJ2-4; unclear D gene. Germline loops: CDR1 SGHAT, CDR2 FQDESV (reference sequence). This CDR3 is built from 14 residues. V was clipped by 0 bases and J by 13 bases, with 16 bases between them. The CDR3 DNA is TGTGCCAGCAGCTTAGCGGGGATTTACAATGAGCAGTACTTC. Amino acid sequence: CASSLAGIYNEQYF.

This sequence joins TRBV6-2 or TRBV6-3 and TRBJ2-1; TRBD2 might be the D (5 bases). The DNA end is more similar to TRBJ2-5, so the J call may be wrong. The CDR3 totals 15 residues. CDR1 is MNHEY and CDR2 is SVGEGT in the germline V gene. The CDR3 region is CASSYAAVGGETQYF. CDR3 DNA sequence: TGTGCCAGCAGTTACGCAGCGGTTGGTGGAGAGACCCAGTACTTC.

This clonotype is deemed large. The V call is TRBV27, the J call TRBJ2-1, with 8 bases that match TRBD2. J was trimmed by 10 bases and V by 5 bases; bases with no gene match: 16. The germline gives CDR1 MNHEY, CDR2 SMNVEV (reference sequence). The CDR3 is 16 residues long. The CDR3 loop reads CASSPPGLGEYYEQFF. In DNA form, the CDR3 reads TGTGCCAGCAGTCCCCCGGGACTAGGAGAATACTACGAGCAGTTCTTC.

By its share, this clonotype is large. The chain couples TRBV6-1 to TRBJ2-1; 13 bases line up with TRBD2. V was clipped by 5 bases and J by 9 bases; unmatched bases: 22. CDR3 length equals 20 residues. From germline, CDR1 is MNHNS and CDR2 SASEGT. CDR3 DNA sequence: TGTGCCAGCAGTCGCTTAGGCGAAAGGGGACTAGCGGGATCGGTTGGTGAGCAGTTCTTC. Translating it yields CASSRLGERGLAGSVGEQFF.

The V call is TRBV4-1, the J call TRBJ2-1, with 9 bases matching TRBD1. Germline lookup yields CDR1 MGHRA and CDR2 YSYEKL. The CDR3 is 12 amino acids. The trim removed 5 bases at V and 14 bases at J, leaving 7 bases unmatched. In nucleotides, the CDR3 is TGCGCCAGCAGCTCACAGGGGGCGCGTAAGTTCTTC. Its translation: CASSSQGARKFF.

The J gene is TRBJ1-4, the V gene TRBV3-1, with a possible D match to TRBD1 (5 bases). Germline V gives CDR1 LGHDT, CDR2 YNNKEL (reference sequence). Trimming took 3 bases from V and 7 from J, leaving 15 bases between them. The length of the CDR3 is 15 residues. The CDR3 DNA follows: TGTGCCAGCAGCCAGCCGGGACGGGTCAGTGAAAAACTGTTTTTT. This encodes CASSQPGRVSEKLFF.

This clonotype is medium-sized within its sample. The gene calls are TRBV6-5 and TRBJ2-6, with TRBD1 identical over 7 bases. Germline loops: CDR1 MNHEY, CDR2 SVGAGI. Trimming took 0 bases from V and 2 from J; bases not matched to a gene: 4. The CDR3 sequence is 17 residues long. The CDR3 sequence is CASSYSSQGAGANVLTF. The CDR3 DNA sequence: TGTGCCAGCAGTTACTCGAGTCAGGGGGCTGGGGCCAACGTCCTGACTTTC.

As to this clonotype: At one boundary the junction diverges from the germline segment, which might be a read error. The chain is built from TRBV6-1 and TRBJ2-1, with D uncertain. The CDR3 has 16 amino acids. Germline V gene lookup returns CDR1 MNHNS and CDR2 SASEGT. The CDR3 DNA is TGTGCCAGCAGTGTCAGTGCACATGCGTGCGCCAACGAGCAGTCCTTC. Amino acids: CASSVSAHACANEQSF.

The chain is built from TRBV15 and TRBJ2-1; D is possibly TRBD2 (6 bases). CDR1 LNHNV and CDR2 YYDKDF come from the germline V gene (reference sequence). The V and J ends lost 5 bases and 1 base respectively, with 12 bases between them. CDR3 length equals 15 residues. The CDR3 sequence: CATSSGSESYNEQFF. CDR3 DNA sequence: TGTGCCACCAGCTCCGGGAGTGAGTCCTACAATGAGCAGTTCTTC.

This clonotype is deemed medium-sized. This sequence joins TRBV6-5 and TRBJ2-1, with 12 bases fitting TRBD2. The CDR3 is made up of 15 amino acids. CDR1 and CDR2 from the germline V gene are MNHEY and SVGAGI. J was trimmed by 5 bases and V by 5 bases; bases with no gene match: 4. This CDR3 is CASSLLAGGNNEQFF. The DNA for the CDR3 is TGTGCCAGCAGTCTACTAGCGGGAGGTAACAATGAGCAGTTCTTC.

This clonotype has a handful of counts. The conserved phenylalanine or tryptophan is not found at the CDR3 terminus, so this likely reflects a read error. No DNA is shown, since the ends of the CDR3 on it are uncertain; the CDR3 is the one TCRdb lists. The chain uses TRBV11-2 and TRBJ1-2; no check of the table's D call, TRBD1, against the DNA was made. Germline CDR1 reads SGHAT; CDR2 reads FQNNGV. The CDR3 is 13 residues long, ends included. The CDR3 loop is CASSSGAGRILSL.

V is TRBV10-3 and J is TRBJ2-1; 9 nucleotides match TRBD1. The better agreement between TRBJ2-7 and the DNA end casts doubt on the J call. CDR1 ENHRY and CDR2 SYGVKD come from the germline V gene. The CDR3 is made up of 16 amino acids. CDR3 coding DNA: TGTGCCATCAGGACCCCGGGACAGGGACGCGCGGCCGAGCAGTACTTC. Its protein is CAIRTPGQGRAAEQYF.

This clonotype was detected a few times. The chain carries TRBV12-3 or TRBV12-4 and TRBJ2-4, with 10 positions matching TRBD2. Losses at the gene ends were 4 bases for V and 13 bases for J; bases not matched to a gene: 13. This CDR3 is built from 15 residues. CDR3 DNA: TGTGCCAGCAGTTCCGAGCGGGGGGGGGGCGATGAGCAGTACTTC. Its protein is CASSSERGGGDEQYF.

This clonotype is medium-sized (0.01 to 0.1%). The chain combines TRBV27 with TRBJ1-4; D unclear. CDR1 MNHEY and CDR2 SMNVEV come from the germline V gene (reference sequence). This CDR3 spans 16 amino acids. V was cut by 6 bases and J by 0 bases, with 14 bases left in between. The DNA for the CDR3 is TGTGCCAGCAGACCAAACGGACGGACAACTAATGAAAAACTGTTTTTT. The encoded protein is CASRPNGRTTNEKLFF.